What follows are 11 T cell receptor beta chains derived from one specimen sequenced in a study of blood T cell repertoires in COVID-19 (dated by TCRdb to 2018 to 2020). Library preparation used the immunoSEQ multiplex PCR assay. TCRdb obtained this table from immuneACCESS and retained in-frame rearrangements with V and J assigned. These tables miss some clones; where compared with another copy, unresolved V genes account for less than half of the shortfall, and the remainder is unexplained. A total of 200,000 to 300,000 clones appear in this sample, around 87% of them only once. Jointly, the top ten make up roughly 1.6% of the sample. Specimen: peripheral blood. These receptor sequences come from a woman between 40 and 55 years old who had recovered from COVID-19.

This chain connects TRBV4-3 to TRBJ2-1; D is unclear. The CDR3 spans 15 residues. The germline CDR1 and CDR2 sequences are LGHNA and YSLEER. V dropped 0 bases and J dropped 2 bases, with 8 bases sitting between them. The CDR3 nucleotides read TGCGCCAGCAGCCAAGATTCAACTACCTACAATGAGCAGTTCTTC. Translated, it gives CASSQDSTTYNEQFF.

This chain joins TRBV12-3 or TRBV12-4 and TRBJ2-5, with a possible D match to TRBD1 (5 bases). The V end was cut by 3 bases, the J end by 1 base, with 6 bases between. The CDR3 is 13 residues long. The CDR3 loop is CASSFDSQETQYF. For the CDR3, the DNA is TGTGCCAGCAGTTTCGACAGCCAAGAGACCCAGTACTTC.

Remarks on this clone: A much more abundant neighbour one base away suggests this may be a read error. V gene TRBV6-1 combines with J gene TRBJ1-1; no firm D call. CDR1 is MNHNS, CDR2 SASEGT, per germline. This CDR3 contains 13 residues. The V end lost 1 base, the J end lost 1 base, and 4 bases lay between the germline ends. This chain's CDR3 is CASSEVRNTEAFF. The CDR3 DNA reads as TGTGCCAGCAGTGAAGTGAGGAACACTGAAGCTTTCTTT.

The rearrangement joins TRBV28 to TRBJ2-7; TRBD1 is a possible D gene (5 bases). Deletions cut 5 bases from V and 2 bases from J, with 16 bases between. CDR1 and CDR2 from the germline V gene are MDHEN and SYDVKM. This CDR3 region has 15 residues. This CDR3 is CASSPWGSDAYEQYF. CDR3 in DNA: TGTGCCAGCAGTCCGTGGGGCAGTGACGCCTACGAGCAGTACTTC.

The V call is TRBV18, the J call TRBJ2-7; 8 nucleotides align to TRBD1. CDR3 length: 14 amino acids. V lost 5 bases, J lost 5 bases, and 8 bases stayed unmatched. Germline V gene lookup returns CDR1 KGHSH and CDR2 LQKENI. The CDR3 loop is CASSYDRGRNEQYF. The CDR3 coding sequence is TGTGCCAGCTCATATGACAGGGGCAGGAACGAGCAGTACTTC.

The chain carries TRBV7-2 and TRBJ2-1, with TRBD1 matching over 9 bases. Germline V CDR1 and CDR2: SGHTA, FQGNSA. This CDR3 contains 15 residues. The ends lost 9 bases at V and 2 bases at J; junction bases unmatched: 8. DNA for the CDR3: TGTGCCAGTTCTTACCGGGACAGGGCCTACAATGAGCAGTTCTTC. Its protein is CASSYRDRAYNEQFF.

This clone was picked up one time. This chain uses TRBV7-9 with TRBJ2-5; 9 nucleotides agree with TRBD1. This CDR3 has 15 residues. The ends lost 7 bases at V and 6 bases at J; junction bases unmatched: 12. CDR1 SEHNR and CDR2 FQNEAQ come from the germline V gene (reference sequence). The CDR3 region is CASTSLIGTGQTQYF. The CDR3 bases are TGTGCCAGCACCTCCCTGATTGGGACAGGGCAGACCCAGTACTTC.

The CDR3 region is CASSEAGGWGSHNEQFF. CDR3 bases: TGTGCCAGCAGTGAAGCGGGGGGATGGGGGAGCCACAATGAGCAGTTCTTC. The V and J genes are TRBV2 and TRBJ2-1, with D maybe TRBD2 (6 bases). With 0 bases removed from V and 5 bases from J, the gap between germline ends came to 17 bases. The CDR3 is made up of 17 amino acids. The germline CDR1 and CDR2 sequences are SNHLY and FYNNEI.

The V call is TRBV6-6, the J call TRBJ2-5; tentative D call: TRBD2 (6 bases). CDR3 length: 15 amino acids. Germline-derived CDR1 and CDR2 are MNHNY and SVGAGI (reference sequence). V was shortened by 6 bases and J by 1 base, with 15 bases between the two germline ends. CDR3 sequence: CASRGMGGAQETQYF. The CDR3, as DNA: TGTGCCAGCAGGGGGATGGGAGGAGCCCAAGAGACCCAGTACTTC.

The chain links TRBV6-2 or TRBV6-3 to TRBJ2-2; D is possibly TRBD1 (8 bases). CDR1 and CDR2 from the germline V gene are MNHEY and SVGEGT. This CDR3 region has 17 residues. V gave up 2 bases and J gave up 4 bases, with 17 bases separating them. The CDR3 reads CASSYLRTGRVTGELFF. DNA of the CDR3: TGTGCCAGCAGTTACCTCCGGACAGGGAGGGTCACCGGGGAGCTGTTTTTT.

The V call is TRBV18, the J call TRBJ2-2; 10 bases are shared with TRBD1. Looked up from germline, CDR1 is KGHSH and CDR2 is LQKENI. This CDR3 has 18 residues. The V and J ends lost 5 bases and 7 bases, in that order; junction bases with no gene match: 16. The CDR3 loop is CASSSTSGDRGPDGELFF. CDR3 nucleotides: TGTGCCAGCTCATCAACTTCCGGGGACAGGGGTCCCGACGGGGAGCTGTTTTTT.